This is a list of T cell receptor beta chains from one sample in a study of blood T cell repertoires in COVID-19. The protocol was immunoSEQ multiplex PCR, while the TCRdb copy is restricted to in-frame clones and leaves out a portion. The repertoire holds over 100,000 clones, with about nine tenths as singletons. Sequenced sample: peripheral blood. The receptors originated from a man aged 35 to 55 with acute or convalescent COVID-19. The CDR3 runs from the conserved cysteine through the conserved F or W. The order of the fields is J gene, clone size, D gene, CDR3 length, V gene, CDR3 protein, CDR3 DNA. D genes are given only for firm matches. The size field is filled for only some rows; it gives once, few, many or a size class.

TRBJ2-3,NA,NA,15,TRBV10-3,CATATGTGGTDTQYF,TGTGCCACCGCTACGGGCACCGGGGGCACAGATACGCAGTATTTT
TRBJ1-3,NA,NA,16,TRBV18,CASSPSASGGRNTIYF,TGTGCCAGCTCACCTTCCGCCTCGGGGGGCAGAAACACCATATATTTT
TRBJ2-7,NA,NA,10,TRBV29-1,CSVQIDEQYF,TGCAGCGTTCAAATTGACGAGCAGTACTTC
TRBJ2-1,NA,TRBD1,14,TRBV10-1,CASSEQGALHEQFF,TGCGCCAGCAGTGAGCAGGGGGCGCTTCATGAGCAGTTCTTC
TRBJ2-3,NA,NA,16,TRBV10-3,CAASAPGHSSTDTQYF,TGTGCCGCCTCCGCCCCGGGACATTCTAGCACAGATACGCAGTATTTT
TRBJ2-5,NA,NA,18,TRBV24-1,CATSEYWGDLPEQETQYF,TGTGCCACCAGTGAGTATTGGGGGGACCTGCCGGAACAAGAGACCCAGTACTTC
TRBJ2-1,NA,NA,16,TRBV2,CASSDFRGIRYNEQFF,TGTGCCAGCAGTGACTTCAGGGGAATAAGGTACAATGAGCAGTTCTTC
TRBJ1-4,NA,TRBD1,14,TRBV5-1,CASSKGQGDEKLFF,TGCGCCAGCAGCAAAGGACAGGGGGATGAAAAACTGTTTTTT
TRBJ2-3,NA,NA,11,TRBV27,CLVSSTDTQYF,TGCCTAGTTTCGAGCACAGATACGCAGTATTTT
TRBJ1-2,NA,NA,12,TRBV6-5,CASSRGGFGYTF,TGTGCCAGCAGCAGGGGTGGTTTTGGCTACACCTTC
TRBJ2-1,NA,TRBD2,15,TRBV7-6,CASSPLSGDYNEQFF,TGTGCCAGCAGCCCTCTTAGCGGGGACTACAATGAGCAGTTCTTC
TRBJ2-7,once,NA,11,TRBV14,CASSHTYEQYF,TGTGCCAGCAGCCACACCTACGAGCAGTACTTC
TRBJ2-5,NA,NA,14,TRBV5-1,CASSYPDGEETQYF,TGCGCCAGCAGCTACCCAGACGGGGAAGAGACCCAGTACTTC
TRBJ1-1,NA,TRBD1,13,TRBV6-4,CASSQGQGLEAFF,TGTGCCAGCAGTCAGGGACAGGGCTTGGAAGCTTTCTTT
TRBJ2-4,NA,NA,14,TRBV4-2,CASSDTQVGAHQYF,TGTGCCAGCAGCGACACTCAAGTGGGGGCGCATCAGTACTTC
TRBJ1-1,NA,TRBD1,15,TRBV2,CASAGQGARNTEAFF,TGTGCCAGCGCCGGACAGGGGGCGCGTAACACTGAAGCTTTCTTT
TRBJ2-2,NA,NA,15,TRBV10-3,CAISESGGNTGELFF,TGTGCCATCAGTGAGTCCGGGGGTAACACCGGGGAGCTGTTTTTT
TRBJ2-1,NA,TRBD2,17,TRBV24-1,CATSGASGRPSYNEQFF,TGTGCCACCAGTGGGGCTAGCGGGAGGCCTTCCTACAATGAGCAGTTCTTC
TRBJ2-6,few,NA,15,TRBV28,CASSGTTSGANVLTF,TGTGCCAGCAGCGGAACTACCTCTGGGGCCAACGTCCTGACTTTC
TRBJ1-4,NA,NA,14,TRBV6-4,CASTSGLWCEKLFF,TGTGCCAGCACCTCCGGTCTGTGGTGTGAAAAACTGTTTTTT
TRBJ2-6,NA,NA,14,TRBV30,CAWSKRAGANVLTF,TGTGCCTGGAGTAAGCGAGCTGGGGCCAACGTCCTGACTTTC
TRBJ2-5,NA,TRBD2,16,TRBV9,CASSGTSGGHQETQYF,TGTGCCAGCAGCGGTACTAGCGGGGGCCACCAAGAGACCCAGTACTTC
TRBJ2-5,NA,TRBD1,17,TRBV7-3,CASSLTVGTGREETQYF,TGTGCCAGCAGCCTAACCGTTGGGACAGGGAGGGAGGAGACCCAGTACTTC
TRBJ1-2,NA,TRBD1,17,TRBV12-5,CASGWGGQEETTYGYTF,TGTGCTAGTGGTTGGGGGGGACAGGAGGAAACTACCTATGGCTACACCTTC
TRBJ2-2,NA,TRBD2,15,TRBV11-2,CASSLGAGATGELFF,TGTGCCAGCAGCTTAGGAGCGGGAGCGACCGGGGAGCTGTTTTTT
TRBJ1-2,NA,TRBD1,15,TRBV3-1/TRBV3-2,CASSWTGGGNYGYTF,TGTGCCAGCAGCTGGACAGGGGGAGGTAACTATGGCTACACCTTC
TRBJ1-3,NA,NA,14,TRBV13,CASSRGQIGNTIYF,TGTGCCAGCAGCCGAGGACAGATTGGAAACACCATATATTTT
TRBJ2-5,NA,TRBD1,14,TRBV4-1,CASSQAGQAETQYF,TGCGCCAGCAGCCAAGCGGGACAGGCGGAGACCCAGTACTTC
TRBJ1-5,NA,NA,13,TRBV6-5,CASRVRENQPQHF,TGTGCCAGCAGGGTCCGGGAAAATCAGCCCCAGCATTTT
TRBJ2-2,NA,NA,15,TRBV10-3,CAISETGENPGELFF,TGTGCCATCAGTGAGACGGGAGAAAATCCCGGGGAGCTGTTTTTT
TRBJ2-7,NA,TRBD2,15,TRBV9,CASSVGTSGIYEQYF,TGTGCCAGCAGCGTAGGGACTAGCGGGATCTACGAGCAGTACTTC
TRBJ1-1,NA,TRBD1,14,TRBV7-9,CAIQGKGGRTEAFF,TGTGCCATACAGGGGAAAGGTGGGAGAACTGAAGCTTTCTTT
TRBJ1-2,NA,NA,18,TRBV24-1,CATSDLPDKTVPNYGYTF,TGTGCCACCAGTGATTTGCCCGATAAAACAGTTCCTAACTATGGCTACACCTTC
TRBJ2-1,NA,TRBD2,15,TRBV15,CATSRGTSGSDEQFF,TGTGCCACCAGCAGAGGTACTAGCGGGAGTGATGAGCAGTTCTTC
TRBJ2-1,NA,TRBD2,13,TRBV5-1,CASSLHGGNEQFF,TGCGCCAGCAGCTTGCACGGGGGGAATGAGCAGTTCTTC
TRBJ2-5,NA,NA,16,TRBV7-6,CASSFLGGRGEETQYF,TGTGCCAGCAGCTTCCTGGGGGGCCGGGGGGAAGAGACCCAGTACTTC
TRBJ2-7,NA,NA,16,TRBV7-9,CASSLGLQGISYEQYF,TGTGCCAGCAGCTTGGGCCTACAGGGTATCTCCTACGAGCAGTACTTC
TRBJ2-2,NA,TRBD2,17,TRBV9,CASTKTLAGANTGELFF,TGTGCCAGCACCAAGACCTTAGCGGGAGCGAACACCGGGGAGCTGTTTTTT
TRBJ1-2,few,NA,13,TRBV27,CASSQQGSSGYTF,TGTGCCAGCAGTCAACAGGGTTCAAGTGGCTACACCTTC
TRBJ2-7,NA,TRBD1,14,TRBV18,CASSPGTGTYEQYF,TGTGCCAGCTCACCGGGGACAGGAACCTACGAGCAGTACTTC